These 30 T cell receptor beta chains were sequenced from one sample in a study of CD8+ T cells in alopecia areata. A panel of CD4, CD8alpha, NKG2D, NKG2ACE and other markers served to sort pooled cutaneous lymph node cells. cDNA prepared by RNA extraction and subsequent reverse transcription served as the template for sequencing. Clones were sequenced by immunoSEQ multiplex PCR, and TCRdb holds only the in-frame ones, with some missing. There are more than 250,000 clones in the sample, none observed a single time. Sequencing was done on a sample of CD4+ T cells sorted from a lymph node. The receptors were sampled from a C3H/HeJ mouse with alopecia areata. The mice in this strain carry MHC haplotype H2-k.

As concerns this clone: These gene names are mouse names. The missing CDR3 end, 4 residues past where the read stops, is filled in from the germline J gene. Other DNA sequences in the sample encode the same CDR3. This chain joins TRBV31 and TRBJ1-2; possible D gene TRBD1, 6 bases. This CDR3 contains 14 residues. With 0 bases removed from V and 0 bases from J, the gap between germline ends came to 8 bases. Germline assignment: CDR1 GKSSPN and CDR2 SITVG. CDR3 DNA, as far as it was read: TGTGCCTGGAGTCTGAGGGGGTCAAACTCC. Its protein is CAWSLRGSNS. The whole CDR3 reads CAWSLRGSNSDYTF.

Comment on this clone: Gene names are mouse gene names. The missing CDR3 end, 3 residues past where the read stops, is filled in from the germline J gene. The chain recombines TRBV13-1 with TRBJ1-6, with 9 nucleotides matching TRBD1. TRBJ1-6 belongs to the ORF category, with a function that is uncertain. This CDR3 comprises 16 residues. The germline V gene encodes CDR1 NSHNY and CDR2 SYGAGN. V was pared by 3 bases and J by 1 base, with 2 bases of the junction left unmatched. CDR3: CASSVGTGSYNSPLYF. CDR3 DNA, as far as it was read: TGTGCCAGCAGTGTCGGGACAGGGTCCTATAATTCGCCC.

In its sample, this clone was seen a few times. Germline and genes here are mouse. The read finishes 4 residues shy of the CDR3 end, and the germline J gene is used to complete it. The gene calls are TRBV1 and TRBJ2-7, with D uncertain. The CDR3 runs 12 residues. V dropped 3 bases and J dropped 3 bases, with 6 bases sitting between them. CDR1 NSQYPW and CDR2 LRSPGD come from the germline V gene (reference sequence). The CDR3 spells CTCSATNYEQYF. CDR3 DNA, as far as it was read: TGCACCTGCAGTGCGACAAACTAT.

This clone was counted ten times or more. Genes here carry mouse names. Within the sample, other DNA sequences also encode this same CDR3. The CDR3 spells CTCSAVGAETLYF. The part of the CDR3 DNA that was read is TGCACCTGCAGTGCAGTAGGTGCAGAA. The chain combines TRBV1 with TRBJ2-3, with D unclear. The CDR3 end lies 4 residues beyond the end of the read and is filled in from the germline J gene. This CDR3 has 13 amino acids. Trimming shortened V by 1 base and J by 1 base, and 3 bases separated the two germline ends. The V gene's germline CDR1 is NSQYPW and CDR2 LRSPGD (reference sequence).

Many counts were recorded for this clone. Gene names and germline refer to mouse. The read terminates 4 residues before the CDR3 end, so the remaining end is supplied by the germline J gene. The chain joins TRBV19 to TRBJ2-3; 9 nucleotides line up with TRBD2. Trimming took 4 bases from V and 0 from J; bases not matched to a gene: 3. This CDR3 region has 15 residues. CDR1 and CDR2 from the germline V gene are FNHDT and SITEND (reference sequence). CDR3 loop: CASSRLGVSAETLYF. CDR3 DNA (partial): TGTGCCAGCAGTCGACTGGGGGTTAGTGCAGAA.

This clone turned up a few times. The germline and genes are mouse ones. The read comes to an end 4 residues before the CDR3 does, leaving the germline J gene to fill in the end. Other DNA variants within this sample encode the same CDR3. The chain employs TRBV1 and TRBJ2-5; D unclear. V was clipped by 0 bases and J by 3 bases, with 7 bases between them. Germline V lookup: CDR1 NSQYPW, CDR2 LRSPGD (reference sequence). This CDR3 is built from 14 residues. The CDR3 spells CTCSADPGQDTQYF. The sequenced part of the CDR3 DNA is TGCACCTGCAGTGCAGATCCAGGTCAAGAC.

Only a few counts were recorded for this clone. Gene and germline names: mouse. The chain's CDR3 is CAWSFQGAGSDYTF. Partial CDR3 DNA: TGTGCCTGGAGCTTTCAGGGGGCAGGCTCC. The V gene is TRBV31, the J gene TRBJ1-2, with 8 bases identical to TRBD1. The read finishes 4 residues shy of the CDR3 end, and the germline J gene is used to complete it. The CDR3 extends over 14 amino acids. V dropped 3 bases and J dropped 4; count of bases not matched to a gene: 7. Germline CDR1 GKSSPN, CDR2 SITVG.

This clone was found a few times. Each gene name is a mouse one. The read comes to an end 4 residues before the CDR3 does, leaving the germline J gene to fill in the end. V is TRBV5 and J is TRBJ2-3, with 7 positions matching TRBD1. CDR1 and CDR2 from the germline V gene are LGHNA and YNLKQL (reference sequence). CDR3 length equals 17 residues. V dropped 0 bases and J dropped 0; count of bases not matched to a gene: 6. CDR3 DNA (partial): TGTGCCAGCAGCCAAGATGGCAGGGGGTCTAGTGCAGAA. This codes for CASSQDGRGSSAE. The full CDR3 is CASSQDGRGSSAETLYF.

Points on this clone: Mouse gene names and germline throughout. The CDR3 loop is CASSPGTINSPLYF. CDR3 DNA, as far as it was read: TGTGCCAGCAGCCCCGGGACAATTAATTCGCCC. This chain uses TRBV14 with TRBJ1-6, with a weak D call TRBD1 (6 bases). The CDR3 end is not reached by the read, which stops 3 residues before it; the germline J gene fills it in. TRBJ1-6 is an open reading frame, and its role is uncertain. V shed 5 bases and J shed 6 bases, with 12 bases lying between them. CDR1 is SGHDT and CDR2 is FRDEAV in the germline V gene. CDR3 size: 14 residues.

In regard to this clone: Mouse names are used for the genes. The same CDR3 arises from other DNA sequences in this sample as well. The CDR3 sequence is CASSRDGQQDTQYF. CDR3 bases read: TGTGCTAGCAGTAGAGATGGACAACAAGAC. The genes are TRBV17 and TRBJ2-5; tentatively, D is TRBD1 (5 bases). With the read ending 4 residues before the CDR3 end, the germline J gene is used to fill in that end. With 0 bases removed from V and 3 bases from J, the gap between germline ends came to 7 bases. CDR1 and CDR2 (germline): MNHDT, YYDKIL. The CDR3 covers 14 residues.

This clone was observed at least ten times. Gene names and germline refer to mouse. The CDR3 end falls 4 residues outside the read, so it is completed with the germline J gene. The V and J genes are TRBV17 and TRBJ2-1; 10 bases agree with TRBD2. With 4 bases clipped from V and 0 bases from J, the junction kept 3 bases outside the gene matches. Germline CDR1 is MNHDT and CDR2 is YYDKIL. The CDR3 extends over 16 amino acids. The chain's CDR3 is CASSTTGGSNYAEQFF. CDR3 DNA, as far as it was read: TGTGCTAGCAGTACGACTGGGGGGTCTAACTATGCT.

Notes on this clone: Gene names are mouse gene names. The sequenced fragment ends 4 residues before the CDR3 boundary, so the rest is inferred from the germline J gene. This same CDR3 is encoded by further DNA sequences in the sample. The chain combines TRBV19 with TRBJ1-2; D is possibly TRBD1 (6 bases). This CDR3 contains 13 residues. Germline CDR1 is FNHDT and CDR2 is SITEND (reference sequence). The V end lost 6 bases, the J end lost 0 bases, and 9 bases lay between the germline ends. CDR3 protein: CASKDRANSDYTF. CDR3 DNA, as far as it was read: TGTGCCAGCAAGGACAGAGCAAACTCC. Variable domain in full (rest from reference TRBV19 and TRBJ1-2): GGIITQTPKFLIGQEGQKLTLKCQQNFNHDTMYWYRQDSGKGLRLIYYSITENDLQKGDLSEGYDASREKKSSFSLTVTSAQKNEMAVFLCASKDRANSDYTFGSGTRLLVI.

This clone was detected only a few times. This may arise from a read error, as a much more abundant clone is one base away. The germline and genes are mouse ones. The DNA ends 4 residues before the CDR3 does, and the rest of the CDR3 is filled in from the germline J gene. The same CDR3 also results from other DNA sequences found in this sample. The J gene is TRBJ1-1, the V gene TRBV13-2, with no clear D. There are 12 residues in the CDR3. V was shortened by 2 bases and J by 1 base, with 3 bases between the two germline ends. Germline CDR1 and CDR2: NNHNN and SYGAGS (reference sequence). The sequenced part of the CDR3 DNA is TGTGCCAGCGGTGACAGGAACACA. This gives the protein CASGDRNT. The full-length CDR3 reads as CASGDRNTEVFF.

This clone has only a few counts. The genes are named according to mouse. The CDR3 end is not reached by the read, which stops 4 residues before it; the germline J gene fills it in. V usage is TRBV5 and J usage is TRBJ2-1, with 9 bases identical to TRBD2. CDR1 is LGHNA, CDR2 YNLKQL, per germline (reference sequence). The trim removed 4 bases at V and 2 bases at J, leaving 0 bases unmatched. CDR3 length: 14 amino acids. The CDR3 sequence: CASSRLGDYAEQFF. The CDR3 DNA, read in part, is TGTGCCAGCAGCCGACTGGGGGACTATGCT.

This clone was counted between two and nine times. Any gene name here is a mouse gene name. The read ends 4 residues before the CDR3 terminus; that terminus is restored from the germline J gene. V usage is TRBV17 and J usage is TRBJ2-7; 10 nucleotides align to TRBD1. With V trimmed by 5 bases and J by 0 bases, 1 base remained unmatched. CDR1 and CDR2 from the germline V gene are MNHDT and YYDKIL. The CDR3 runs 14 residues. Incomplete CDR3 DNA: TGTGCTAGCAGTGACAGGGGGCGCTCCTAT. Encoded protein: CASSDRGRSY. The whole CDR3 sequence is CASSDRGRSYEQYF.

This clone was counted a few times. The genes are named according to mouse. From the germline J gene comes the end of the CDR3, since the read stops 4 residues before it. J is TRBJ2-3 and V is TRBV19; 10 bases are a match to TRBD1. J lost 1 base, V lost 5 bases, and 4 bases had no gene match. Germline V gene data show CDR1 as FNHDT and CDR2 as SITEND (reference sequence). The CDR3 loop spans 15 amino acids. The sequenced CDR3 bases are TGTGCCAGCAGATTTGACAGGGGGCGTGCAGAA. This encodes CASRFDRGRAE. The CDR3, in full, reads CASRFDRGRAETLYF.

There are a few counts of this clone. Gene names are the mouse ones. The CDR3 end is not reached by the read, which stops 4 residues before it; the germline J gene fills it in. The V and J genes are TRBV19 and TRBJ1-1; 9 nucleotides line up with TRBD1. This CDR3 comprises 13 residues. The germline gives CDR1 FNHDT, CDR2 SITEND (reference sequence). The CDR3 reads CASSPGQGREVFF. The CDR3 DNA, read in part, is TGTGCCAGCAGCCCCGGACAGGGGCGA.

This clone was seen a handful of times. Gene names and germline refer to mouse. The CDR3 goes on 4 residues after the read ends, and that part is filled in from the germline J gene. The gene calls are TRBV13-3 and TRBJ2-1; D possibly corresponds to TRBD1 (6 bases). V was trimmed by 3 bases and J by 0 bases, leaving 10 bases between them. The germline V gene encodes CDR1 NNHDY and CDR2 SYVADS. The CDR3 has 15 residues. Incomplete CDR3 DNA: TGTGCCAGCAGTGGTAGGGGGTCTAACTATGCT. This gives the protein CASSGRGSNYA. In full, the CDR3 is CASSGRGSNYAEQFF.

A note on this clone: Gene labels here are mouse ones. The CDR3 extends 4 residues past the end of the read, so its final part is completed from the germline J gene. This sequence joins TRBV5 and TRBJ2-1, with 10 bases matching TRBD2. CDR3 length: 16 amino acids. V trimming: 4 bases; J trimming: 1 base; junction bases outside the gene matches: 4. Germline CDR1 is LGHNA and CDR2 is YNLKQL (reference sequence). The CDR3 DNA, read in part, is TGTGCCAGCAGCCTCCACTGGGGGGGGAACTATGCT. Translation gives CASSLHWGGNYA. The whole CDR3 region reads CASSLHWGGNYAEQFF.

Details on this clone: Gene names are the mouse ones. The read ends 4 residues before the CDR3 terminus; that terminus is restored from the germline J gene. The chain couples TRBV13-2 to TRBJ2-7, with D unresolved. Trimming pared 0 bases from V and 1 base from J, leaving 5 bases between. The CDR3 runs 13 residues. Germline V gene sequence: CDR1 NNHNN, CDR2 SYGAGS (reference sequence). CDR3 bases read: TGTGCCAGCGGTGATGCACAGTCCTAT. Protein: CASGDAQSY. The full CDR3 is CASGDAQSYEQYF.

Regarding this clone: The germline and genes are mouse ones. The read ends 4 residues before the CDR3 terminus; that terminus is restored from the germline J gene. This sample includes further DNA sequences coding for the same CDR3. The genes are TRBV31 and TRBJ1-1, with TRBD1 as a possible D gene (6 bases). Germline CDR1 is GKSSPN and CDR2 is SITVG. This CDR3 contains 13 residues. Trimming removed 0 bases from V and 3 bases from J, with 8 bases in between. Partial CDR3 DNA: TGTGCCTGGAGTCTAGGGGGAGACACA. Protein sequence: CAWSLGGDT. The full CDR3 protein is CAWSLGGDTEVFF.

Of note for this clone: Gene labels here are mouse ones. Read sequence stops 4 residues before the CDR3 end, and the germline J gene provides the missing end. The chain is built from TRBV29 and TRBJ2-2, with 8 bases that match TRBD1. Germline CDR1 MSHET, CDR2 SYDVDS. This CDR3 has 15 amino acids. J gave up 3 bases and V 4 bases, and 4 bases lay outside the gene matches. CDR3 protein: CASSSGGGDTGQLYF. The DNA read from the CDR3 is TGTGCTAGCAGTTCAGGGGGCGGGGACACCGGG.

Concerning this clone: The gene names here belong to mouse. From the germline J gene comes the end of the CDR3, since the read stops 4 residues before it. This specimen includes other DNA sequences encoding the same CDR3. V usage is TRBV1 and J usage is TRBJ2-1; 8 bases fit TRBD1. Germline V lookup: CDR1 NSQYPW, CDR2 LRSPGD (reference sequence). The CDR3 sequence is 14 residues long. CDR3 DNA, as far as it was read: TGCACCTGCAGTGCAGCAGGGGGCGGGGCT. It codes for CTCSAAGGGA. The full CDR3 protein reads CTCSAAGGGAEQFF.

There are many counts of this clone. Genes and germline are mouse. The CDR3 is cut off 4 residues early in the read; its end comes from the germline J gene. This chain uses TRBV13-1 with TRBJ2-7; D is possibly TRBD1 (6 bases). The germline V gene encodes CDR1 NSHNY and CDR2 SYGAGN. There are 12 residues in the CDR3. Trimming left V 4 bases short and J 3 bases short, with 8 bases between. CDR3 DNA, as far as it was read: TGTGCCAGCAGTAAGACAGGCTAT. Its translation is CASSKTGY. The full CDR3 protein reads CASSKTGYEQYF.

This clone was seen a few times. All gene names here are mouse names. The CDR3 goes on 4 residues after the read ends, and that part is filled in from the germline J gene. The rearrangement links TRBV1 to TRBJ2-1; 10 nucleotides agree with TRBD1. In germline, CDR1 is NSQYPW, CDR2 LRSPGD (reference sequence). The CDR3 runs to 15 residues. V shed 5 bases and J 3 bases; nucleotides not matched to a gene: 4. The covered CDR3 bases are TGCACCTGCAGTCCCCGGGACAGGGGCTATGCT. It specifies CTCSPRDRGYA. The entire CDR3 sequence reads CTCSPRDRGYAEQFF. Filled out from reference TRBV1 and TRBJ2-1, the complete variable domain reads VTLLEQNPRWRLVPRGQAVNLRCILKNSQYPWMSWYQQDLQKQLQWLFTLRSPGDKEVKSLPGADYLATRVTDTELRLQVANMSQGRTLYCTCSPRDRGYAEQFFGPGTRLTVL.

This clone has a handful of counts. Mouse gene names and germline throughout. Sequencing ends 4 residues short of the CDR3 end; the germline J gene provides the rest. This same CDR3 is encoded by further DNA sequences in the sample. V is TRBV17 and J is TRBJ2-5, with 7 bases aligning to TRBD1. V lost 6 bases and J lost 3; bases outside the gene matches: 0. The CDR3 loop spans 12 amino acids. CDR1 is MNHDT and CDR2 is YYDKIL in the germline V gene. The CDR3 loop reads CASSRGQDTQYF. Partial CDR3 DNA: TGTGCTAGCAGCAGGGGGCAAGAC.

This clone was observed a few times. Gene names are mouse gene names. The read finishes 4 residues shy of the CDR3 end, and the germline J gene is used to complete it. The chain has TRBV13-2 and TRBJ1-2; 7 positions match TRBD1. This CDR3 has 15 amino acids. Trimming at V came to 3 bases and at J to 1 base, leaving 6 bases not matched to a gene. In germline, CDR1 is NNHNN, CDR2 SYGAGS (reference sequence). The part of the CDR3 DNA that was read is TGTGCCAGCGGTGTCCCGGGACAGATAAACTCC. Encoded protein: CASGVPGQINS. The entire CDR3 is CASGVPGQINSDYTF.

There are a few counts of this clone. Germline and genes: mouse. The sequenced fragment ends 4 residues before the CDR3 boundary, so the rest is inferred from the germline J gene. The sample carries other DNA sequences with the same CDR3. The chain carries TRBV17 and TRBJ2-1; 9 bases map to TRBD1. Germline V gene data show CDR1 as MNHDT and CDR2 as YYDKIL. The CDR3 is 13 amino acids. V lost 6 bases and J lost 6; bases outside the gene matches: 3. The CDR3 DNA, read in part, is TGTGCTAGCAGCCGGGACAGGGCTGCT. Translated, it gives CASSRDRAA. The entire CDR3 sequence reads CASSRDRAAEQFF.

To note about this clone: Mouse germline and gene names are used. The read terminates 4 residues ahead of where the CDR3 ends, so the germline J gene completes it. Different DNA sequences within this sample yield the same CDR3. The V and J genes are TRBV13-2 and TRBJ1-2; TRBD1 agrees at 7 bases. Germline-derived CDR1 and CDR2 are NNHNN and SYGAGS (reference sequence). CDR3 length: 12 residues. With V trimmed by 5 bases and J by 2 bases, 0 bases remained unmatched. Partial CDR3 DNA: TGTGCCAGCGGCAGGGGGAACTCC. It codes for CASGRGNS. The full CDR3 reads CASGRGNSDYTF.

The sample holds a few counts of this clone. Genes here carry mouse names. The CDR3 end lies 4 residues beyond the end of the read and is filled in from the germline J gene. This chain uses TRBV5 with TRBJ1-2, with a weak D call TRBD1 (6 bases). Germline assignment: CDR1 LGHNA and CDR2 YNLKQL (reference sequence). V was shortened by 1 base and J by 0 bases, with 9 bases between the two germline ends. The CDR3 is 15 amino acids. CDR3 DNA, as far as it was read: TGTGCCAGCAGCCAAGGGGCAGGGGCAAACTCC. This translates into CASSQGAGANS. The full CDR3 reads CASSQGAGANSDYTF.